This is a list of T cell receptor beta chains from one sample in a study of blood T cell repertoires in COVID-19. Clones were sequenced by immunoSEQ multiplex PCR, and TCRdb holds only the in-frame ones, with some missing. The sample lists 90,000 to 100,000 clones, around nine tenths occurring once. The sequenced sample was peripheral blood. These receptors were collected from a woman aged 60 to 75 with COVID-19, enrolled during active disease. Both conserved end residues are part of each CDR3. Each record gives: V gene, D gene, clone size, J gene, CDR3 DNA, CDR3 protein. D genes are given only for firm matches. Expanded clones are given a class, and other clones once, few, many or no size at all.

V: TRBV5-1; D: TRBD1; size: .; J: TRBJ1-2; DNA: TGCGCCAGCAGCGGGCCGGGACAGTATGGCTACACCTTC; CDR3: CASSGPGQYGYTF
V: TRBV7-9; D: .; size: .; J: TRBJ1-6; DNA: TGTGCCAGCAGGGCAGGGCAAAATTCACCCCTCCACTTT; CDR3: CASRAGQNSPLHF
V: TRBV15; D: TRBD1; size: .; J: TRBJ2-7; DNA: TGTGCCACCAGCAGACCAGGGGGCGGTAGCGAGCAGTACTTC; CDR3: CATSRPGGGSEQYF
V: TRBV5-8; D: TRBD2; size: .; J: TRBJ2-1; DNA: TGTGCCAGCAGCTTGCGGGGGGTCTCCTACAATGAGCAGTTCTTC; CDR3: CASSLRGVSYNEQFF
V: TRBV6-2/TRBV6-3; D: .; size: .; J: TRBJ1-6; DNA: TGTGCCAGCAGTTTCCAGGACAGAAGCTCCTATAATTCACCCCTCCACTTT; CDR3: CASSFQDRSSYNSPLHF
V: TRBV27; D: TRBD1; size: .; J: TRBJ1-5; DNA: TGTGCCAGCAGTTCCCGAAGCGGGGGGACAGGCAATCAGCCCCAGCATTTT; CDR3: CASSSRSGGTGNQPQHF
V: TRBV15; D: .; size: .; J: TRBJ1-1; DNA: TGTGCCACCAGCAGAGATGGAGGGCAGAACACTGAAGCTTTCTTT; CDR3: CATSRDGGQNTEAFF
V: TRBV15; D: .; size: few; J: TRBJ1-6; DNA: TGTGCCACCAGCAGAGTTGAGACTTTAAGCTCCTATAATTCACCCCTCCACTTT; CDR3: CATSRVETLSSYNSPLHF
V: TRBV19; D: TRBD1; size: .; J: TRBJ2-7; DNA: TGTGCCAGTAGTACCCGGGCAGGGGGCACCTCCGAGCAGTACTTC; CDR3: CASSTRAGGTSEQYF
V: TRBV18; D: TRBD1; size: once; J: TRBJ2-5; DNA: TGTGCCAGCTCCGCTTCCAGGGGGCAGGAGACCCAGTACTTC; CDR3: CASSASRGQETQYF